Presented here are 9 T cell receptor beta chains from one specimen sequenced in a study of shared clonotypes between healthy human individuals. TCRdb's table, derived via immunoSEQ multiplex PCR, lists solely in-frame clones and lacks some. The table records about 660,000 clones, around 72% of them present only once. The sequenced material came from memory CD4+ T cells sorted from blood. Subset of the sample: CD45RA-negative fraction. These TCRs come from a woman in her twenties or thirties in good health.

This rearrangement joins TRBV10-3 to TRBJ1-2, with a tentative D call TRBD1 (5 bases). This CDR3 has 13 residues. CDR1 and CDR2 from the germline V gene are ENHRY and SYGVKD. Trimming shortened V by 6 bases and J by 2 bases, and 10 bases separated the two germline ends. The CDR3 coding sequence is TGTGCCATCAGGGGCGACAGAAACTATGGCTACACCTTC. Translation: CAIRGDRNYGYTF.

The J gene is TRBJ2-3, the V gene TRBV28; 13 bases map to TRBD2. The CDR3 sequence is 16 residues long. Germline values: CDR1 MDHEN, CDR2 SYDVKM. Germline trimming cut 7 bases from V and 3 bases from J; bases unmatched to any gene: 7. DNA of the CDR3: TGTGCCAGCACCCTAGGACTAGCGGGGGAAACAGATACGCAGTATTTT. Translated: CASTLGLAGETDTQYF.

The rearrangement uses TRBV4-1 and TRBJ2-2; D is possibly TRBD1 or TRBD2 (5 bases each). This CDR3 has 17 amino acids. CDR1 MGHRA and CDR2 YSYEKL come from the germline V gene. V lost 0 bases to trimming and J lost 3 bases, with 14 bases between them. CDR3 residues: CASSQDRWRGDTGELFF. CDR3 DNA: TGCGCCAGCAGCCAAGATCGGTGGAGAGGGGACACCGGGGAGCTGTTTTTT.

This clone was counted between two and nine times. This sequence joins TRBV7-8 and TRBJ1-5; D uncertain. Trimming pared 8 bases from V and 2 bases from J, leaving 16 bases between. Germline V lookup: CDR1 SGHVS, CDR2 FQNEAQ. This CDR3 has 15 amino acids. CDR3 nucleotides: TGTGCCAGCGCGGCAGGTATGACTGGCAATCAGCCCCAGCATTTT. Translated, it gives CASAAGMTGNQPQHF.

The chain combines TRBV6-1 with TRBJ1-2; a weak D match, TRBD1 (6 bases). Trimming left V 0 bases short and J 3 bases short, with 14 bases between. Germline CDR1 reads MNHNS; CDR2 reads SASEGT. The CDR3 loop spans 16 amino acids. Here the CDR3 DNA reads TGTGCCAGCAGTGAAGCAGGGGGTTCACGCCACTATGGCTACACCTTC. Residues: CASSEAGGSRHYGYTF.

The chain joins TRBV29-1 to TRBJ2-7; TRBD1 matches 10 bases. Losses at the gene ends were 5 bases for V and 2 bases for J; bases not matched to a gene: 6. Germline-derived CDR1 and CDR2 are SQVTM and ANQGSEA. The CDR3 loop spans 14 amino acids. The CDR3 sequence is CSVNGDRGPYEQYF. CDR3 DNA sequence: TGCAGCGTTAATGGGGACAGGGGTCCCTACGAGCAGTACTTC.

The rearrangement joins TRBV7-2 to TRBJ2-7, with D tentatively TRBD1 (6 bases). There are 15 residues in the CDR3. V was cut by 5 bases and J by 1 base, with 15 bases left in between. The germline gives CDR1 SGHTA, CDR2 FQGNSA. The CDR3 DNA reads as TGTGCCAGCAGCCCGACCGGGACACCATCCTACGAGCAGTACTTC. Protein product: CASSPTGTPSYEQYF. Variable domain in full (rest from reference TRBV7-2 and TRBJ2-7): GAGVSQSPSNKVTEKGKDVELRCDPISGHTALYWYRQSLGQGLEFLIYFQGNSAPDKSGLPSDRFSAERTGGSVSTLTIQRTQQEDSAVYLCASSPTGTPSYEQYFGPGTRLTVT.

The chain's CDR3 is CASSEGAGTPPFEQYF. The CDR3, as DNA: TGTGCCAGCAGTGAAGGGGCCGGGACACCCCCTTTCGAGCAGTACTTC. The chain couples TRBV2 to TRBJ2-7, with a tentative D call TRBD1 (6 bases). CDR1 and CDR2 from the germline V gene are SNHLY and FYNNEI. This CDR3 contains 16 residues. The ends were cut back, 1 base at V and 6 bases at J, with 19 bases in the middle.

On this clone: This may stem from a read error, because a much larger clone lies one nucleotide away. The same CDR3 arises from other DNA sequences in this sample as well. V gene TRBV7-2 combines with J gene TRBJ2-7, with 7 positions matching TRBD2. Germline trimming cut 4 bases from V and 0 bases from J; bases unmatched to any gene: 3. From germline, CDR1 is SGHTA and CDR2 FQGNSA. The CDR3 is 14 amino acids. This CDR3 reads CASSSQRDSYEQYF. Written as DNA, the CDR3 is TGTGCCAGCAGCTCTCAGCGGGACTCCTACGAGCAGTACTTC.